The clone carrying this T cell receptor beta chain came up once. Runs used v3.0 of the immunoSEQ assay and were done at survey level. The method was immunoSEQ multiplex PCR; TCRdb's version includes in-frame clones alone and lacks a portion of them. This sample has about 17,000 clones, with 79% found just once. Looked up from germline, CDR1 is LNHDA and CDR2 is SQIVND (reference sequence). Germline trimming cut 4 bases from V and 7 bases from J; bases unmatched to any gene: 9. The CDR3 is 15 amino acids. This sample was taken from a study of long-term antiretroviral therapy in people with HIV. Looking at the study overall: The 2015 immediate-ART recommendation came about a decade after the earliest samples.

Sequencing was performed on unsorted PBMCs, taken at the start of antiretroviral therapy. The TCR was taken from a man aged 25 to 45 with HIV. The genes are TRBV19 and TRBJ2-1, with 8 bases identical to TRBD2. The CDR3 region is CASSSDRPGGNEQFF. The CDR3 DNA reads TGTGCCAGTAGTAGCGACAGACCGGGAGGGAATGAGCAGTTCTTC.